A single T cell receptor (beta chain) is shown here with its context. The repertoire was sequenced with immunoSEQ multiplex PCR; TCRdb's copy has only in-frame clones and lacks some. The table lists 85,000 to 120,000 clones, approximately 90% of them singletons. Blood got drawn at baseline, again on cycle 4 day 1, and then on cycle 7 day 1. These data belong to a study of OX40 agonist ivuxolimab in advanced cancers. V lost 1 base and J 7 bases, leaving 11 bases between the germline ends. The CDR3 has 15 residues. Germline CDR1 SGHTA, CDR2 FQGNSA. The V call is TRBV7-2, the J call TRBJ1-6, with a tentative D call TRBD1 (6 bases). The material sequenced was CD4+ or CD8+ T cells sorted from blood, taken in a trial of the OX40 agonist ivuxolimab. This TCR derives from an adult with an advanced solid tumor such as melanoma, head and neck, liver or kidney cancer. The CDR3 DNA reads TGTGCCAGCAGCTTAGTGACAGGTCTGAATTCACCCCTCCACTTT. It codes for CASSLVTGLNSPLHF. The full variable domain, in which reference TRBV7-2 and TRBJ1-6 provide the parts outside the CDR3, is GAGVSQSPSNKVTEKGKDVELRCDPISGHTALYWYRQSLGQGLEFLIYFQGNSAPDKSGLPSDRFSAERTGGSVSTLTIQRTQQEDSAVYLCASSLVTGLNSPLHFGNGTRLTVT.